This entry features one T cell receptor (beta chain) sequence. The target of this receptor is not known. The sample holds no much larger clone one base away, and base qualities are not on file. TCRdb names Illumina NovaSeq 6000 as the instrument used. cDNA libraries for TCRalpha and TCRbeta were prepared by 5'RACE using constant-segment primers, with sample barcodes and unique molecular identifiers added. Trizol reagent was used to extract RNA from every sample. Libraries were amplified in two PCR steps, with a second sample barcode and Illumina TruSeq adapters added in the second step. Sequencing of libraries was performed on an Illumina NovaSeq with 2 x 150 bp paired-end reads. The study's processing was this. With migec v1.2.7, reads were demultiplexed and then collapsed into UMI-guided consensus sequences. Using mixcr v2.1.11, UMI consensuses were aligned to TRA and TRB V and J templates and then assembled into clonotypes. A clonotype was counted as expanded or contracted only if both edgeR and NoisET called the change significant, with noise models trained on biological replicates. For edgeR calls, the thresholds were a false discovery rate-adjusted p below 0.01 and a log2 fold-change of 1. As an exploratory analysis of dynamics, max-normalized trajectories of the 1000 most abundant clonotypes were examined by PCA with hierarchical clustering. Separately sequenced CD4+ and CD8+ repertoires were used to assign the CD4 or CD8 phenotype of responding clones. In-frame beta chains were kept once TCRdb had trimmed the public reads at Q25 with fastp and called clones with MiXCR. Merged by CDR3 protein, the rows form single entries marked with the most common genes and DNA. The V and J calls follow TCRdb's processing rather than the paper's. This sample holds 470,000 or so distinct CDR3 sequences; around 19% were observed only once. The top ten constitute roughly 8% of the sample.

The data originate from a study of T-cell memory formation after mild COVID-19 (dated by TCRdb to 2020 to 2022). Regarding the research as a whole: Most TCR sequence clusters were specific to one of the two donors. In a couple of donors, T-cell clones that expanded and contracted after mild COVID-19 were tracked by sequencing TCRalpha and TCRbeta repertoires over time. The cohort comprised two young, previously healthy adult volunteers, one female and one male. General findings and caveats noted by the study authors: Clones that contracted from day 15 to 85 showed balanced CD4/CD8 phenotypes, whereas a second wave of clones that expanded from day 15 to 37 leaned towards CD4+. Some responding clones were found in pre-infection memory, which suggests that pre-existing cross-reactive memory T cells took part in the SARS-CoV-2 response. The study covered only a couple of mild cases, and larger cohorts including severe cases with pre-infection samples were considered necessary. Whether the second-wave clones peaking on day 37 were SARS-CoV-2 specific was not confirmed. Contracting CD4+ clones turned up mainly in the CM and EM memory subsets, whereas EMRA was where CD8+ clones were enriched.

CDR1 and CDR2, per the germline V gene, are MGHRA and YSYEKL. The CDR3 covers 14 residues, taking in both the cysteine and the phenylalanine. CDR3 DNA is the only sequence kept; it has 42 bases, read in frame from the first base. V is pared back by 4 bases and J by 2 bases, with 11 bases lying between the germline termini. Ficoll-Paque density gradient centrifugation was the method used to isolate PBMCs. Sequenced input: PBMCs or a T cell subset sorted from them (not recorded which). Here the chain combines TRBV4-1 and TRBJ2-5, with the D call perhaps TRBD1 or TRBD2, as 5 bases match in each case. This TCR was recovered from an adult woman who had mild COVID-19 (a few samples of this study predate the infection). The sample titles of this study are shuffled in the database, so cell type and time point are left out; the donor was told from shared clones. The CDR3 in this case is CASSPLGTQETQYF. The nucleotide sequence is given as TGCGCCAGCAGCCCCCTAGGGACGCAAGAGACCCAGTACTTC.